The T cell receptor (beta chain) under discussion was sequenced for a study of metastatic and nonmetastatic thyroid tumors (dated by TCRdb to the early 2020s). Context from the whole study: Repertoires from peripheral blood and from tumor or nodule tissue samples of malignant and benign thyroid patients were compared.

No patient had received any treatment before thyroid surgery. Using T-cell receptor beta sequencing, the researchers looked back retrospectively at clinical samples from patients, gathered between about 2012 and 2019. This clone was counted at least ten times. Its antigen is still unknown. Per-base qualities were not stored, and no clone one base away is much larger. The germline V gene encodes CDR1 LNHDA and CDR2 SQIVND (reference sequence). Deletion took 4 bases off V and 2 bases off J, with a span of 9 bases between the germline ends. Measured from the cysteine to the phenylalanine, the CDR3 is 14 residues long. Only the CDR3 region is kept as DNA, spanning 42 bases read in frame from base 1. The paper as a whole reports these results and caveats: In both blood and tumor samples, malignant tumors were reported to have significantly higher TCR beta diversity than benign nodules.

The library was built by means of PCR. The reads were generated on an Illumina HiSeq 4000. The TCR beta-chain CDR3 region of each patient was profiled by high-throughput sequencing. Turning to the authors' computational methods: Drawing on CDR3 differences between clinicopathological groups, the researchers built a classifier meant to tell apart patients with distant-metastatic papillary thyroid cancer. The Shannon index was used to assess repertoire diversity, and the Morisita-Horn index was used to assess tumor-blood repertoire similarity. TCRdb's own reprocessing of the public reads used fastp at Q25 and MiXCR and kept productive beta chains. Clone size and V and J calls follow TCRdb, not the original study. This sample has 84,000 or so clones in its table, and over 8.5% of those were observed once. The ten largest clones add up to 8% to 10% of the sample.

The sequenced sample consisted of blood. The sequence was obtained from a female donor with papillary thyroid cancer or a benign thyroid nodule (not recorded which). Some clones in this sample may be carry-over from other donors' samples. The chain employs TRBV19 and TRBJ1-3, with the D gene call left open. The CDR3 corresponds to CASSTHFAGNTIYF. DNA sequence: TGTGCCAGTAGTACCCACTTTGCTGGAAACACCATATATTTT.